One sample yielded the 32 T cell receptor beta chains listed below, sequenced in a study of T cell changes during pregnancy in multiple sclerosis. The assay was immunoSEQ multiplex PCR, and TCRdb's table has in-frame clones only and misses some. The table records 85,000 to 90,000 clones, nearly 95% of them present only once. The specimen was peripheral blood, collected after pregnancy. All receptors come from a female donor in good health, enrolled as a control in a pregnancy study.

The CDR3 here is CASSLNRVGDTQYF. The CDR3 DNA is TGCGCCAGCAGCCTAAACAGGGTTGGGGATACGCAGTATTTT. The chain recombines TRBV5-1 with TRBJ2-3; D may be TRBD1 (6 bases). The V gene lost 4 bases and the J gene lost 6 bases, with 15 bases spanning the gap. The CDR3 is 14 residues long. Germline CDR1 SGHRS, CDR2 YFSETQ. Variable domain in full (rest from reference TRBV5-1 and TRBJ2-3): KAGVTQTPRYLIKTRGQQVTLSCSPISGHRSVSWYQQTPGQGLQFLFEYFSETQRNKGNFPGRFSGRQFSNSRSEMNVSTLELGDSALYLCASSLNRVGDTQYFGPGTRLTVL.

V usage is TRBV30 and J usage is TRBJ1-1; 8 positions agree with TRBD1. Germline V gene sequence: CDR1 GTSNPN, CDR2 SVGIG (reference sequence). J was trimmed by 1 base and V by 0 bases; bases with no gene match: 16. There are 19 residues in the CDR3. CDR3 coding DNA: TGTGCCTGGAGTGTACTTTCCGACAGGGGCGGTTCTCAGAACACTGAAGCTTTCTTT. It codes for CAWSVLSDRGGSQNTEAFF. The whole variable domain, remainder taken from reference TRBV30 and TRBJ1-1, is SQTIHQWPATLVQPVGSPLSLECTVEGTSNPNLYWYRQAAGRGLQLLFYSVGIGQISSEVPQNLSASRPQDRQFILSSKKLLLSDSGFYLCAWSVLSDRGGSQNTEAFFGQGTRLTVV.

In its sample, this clone was seen once. The chain couples TRBV5-1 to TRBJ1-1; D is possibly TRBD1 (6 bases). This CDR3 is built from 13 residues. Trimming removed 4 bases from V and 1 base from J, with 8 bases in between. Germline lookup yields CDR1 SGHRS and CDR2 YFSETQ. CDR3 sequence reads: CASSEQGNTEAFF. In nucleotides, the CDR3 is TGCGCCAGCAGCGAACAGGGGAACACTGAAGCTTTCTTT.

For the CDR3, the DNA is TGTGCCAGCACCCCGGGACTAGCGGACAATGAGCAGTTCTTC. The encoded protein is CASTPGLADNEQFF. The genes are TRBV18 and TRBJ2-1; 11 positions agree with TRBD2. The V and J ends lost 8 bases and 5 bases, in that order; junction bases with no gene match: 5. CDR3 length equals 14 residues. CDR1 and CDR2 (germline): KGHSH, LQKENI.

The chain links TRBV5-1 to TRBJ2-7; D gene ambiguous. There are 15 residues in the CDR3. Germline assignment: CDR1 SGHRS and CDR2 YFSETQ. V lost 2 bases, J lost 2 bases, and 14 bases lay in between. CDR3 amino acids: CASSFIPSVTYEQYF. The CDR3 DNA sequence: TGCGCCAGCAGCTTTATCCCGTCCGTAACCTACGAGCAGTACTTC.

This clone was picked up a small number of times. The V call is TRBV6-4, the J call TRBJ2-2; 7 bases map to TRBD2. After removal of 4 bases from V and 3 bases from J, the junction contained 2 bases not matched to a gene. This CDR3 has 14 residues. The germline CDR1 and CDR2 sequences are MRHNA and SNTAGT. Here the CDR3 reads CASSGGSDTGELFF. In nucleotides, the CDR3 is TGTGCCAGCAGTGGCGGGAGTGACACCGGGGAGCTGTTTTTT.

For the CDR3, the DNA is TGTGCCAGCAGTGAAGCTAAACTAGCGGGAGGGGATACGCAGTATTTT. Translated: CASSEAKLAGGDTQYF. V and J are TRBV2 and TRBJ2-3, with 13 bases lining up with TRBD2. Looked up from germline, CDR1 is SNHLY and CDR2 is FYNNEI. The CDR3 runs to 16 residues. The V gene end was trimmed by 0 bases and the J gene end by 6 bases; junction bases not matched to a gene: 3.

V usage is TRBV9 and J usage is TRBJ2-3; TRBD2 might be the D (6 bases). Trimming took off 2 bases at V and 4 bases at J, with 11 bases between the two ends. The CDR3 totals 14 residues. Germline CDR1 is SGDLS and CDR2 is YYNGEE. The CDR3 region has the DNA TGTGCCAGCAGCGTGGGGGGAGGCTCAGATACGCAGTATTTT. It codes for CASSVGGGSDTQYF.

This chain links TRBV7-9 with TRBJ2-1, with a tentative D call TRBD2 (5 bases). The CDR3 is made up of 12 amino acids. Germline CDR1 reads SEHNR; CDR2 reads FQNEAQ (reference sequence). Trimming shortened V by 5 bases and J by 7 bases, and 9 bases separated the two germline ends. The CDR3 sequence is CASSPDSNEQFF. The DNA of the CDR3 is TGTGCCAGCAGCCCGGACTCAAATGAGCAGTTCTTC.

The chain uses TRBV6-6 and TRBJ2-5, with TRBD2 as a possible D gene (7 bases). Germline assignment: CDR1 MNHNY and CDR2 SVGAGI (reference sequence). The CDR3 is 16 residues long. V gave up 3 bases and J gave up 2 bases, with 16 bases separating them. CDR3 in amino acids: CASSYGGGRNQETQYF. CDR3 nucleotide sequence: TGTGCCAGCAGTTATGGGGGGGGCCGGAATCAAGAGACCCAGTACTTC.

In this sample, this clone turned up a few times. The chain uses TRBV27 and TRBJ1-5; D gene ambiguous. The CDR3 totals 13 residues. Germline-derived CDR1 and CDR2 are MNHEY and SMNVEV (reference sequence). Trimming pared 3 bases from V and 5 bases from J, leaving 8 bases between. CDR3 in amino acids: CASSLLGDQPQHF. The CDR3 nucleotides are TGTGCCAGCAGTTTGTTGGGCGATCAGCCCCAGCATTTT.

This chain joins TRBV7-2 and TRBJ1-1; D call uncertain. Trimming pared 4 bases from V and 4 bases from J, leaving 4 bases between. The germline CDR1 and CDR2 sequences are SGHTA and FQGNSA. The CDR3 loop spans 11 amino acids. CDR3 in DNA: TGTGCCAGCAGCTCGTTCACTGAAGCTTTCTTT. Translating gives CASSSFTEAFF.

The gene calls are TRBV28 and TRBJ1-4; D uncertain. This CDR3 is 11 amino acids long. Per germline, CDR1 MDHEN and CDR2 SYDVKM. V shed 4 bases and J shed 5 bases, with 2 bases lying between them. In DNA form, the CDR3 reads TGTGCCAGCAGTTCAAATGAAAAACTGTTTTTT. Its translation: CASSSNEKLFF.

This chain links TRBV6-6 with TRBJ1-2, with 7 bases lining up with TRBD1. This CDR3 has 16 residues. Germline V lookup: CDR1 MNHNY, CDR2 SVGAGI (reference sequence). With 4 bases clipped from V and 2 bases from J, the junction kept 10 bases outside the gene matches. The CDR3 sequence is CASSFPGQVPNYGYTF. The CDR3 nucleotides are TGTGCCAGCAGTTTCCCAGGACAGGTTCCGAACTATGGCTACACCTTC.

The V call is TRBV11-2, the J call TRBJ1-3; D uncertain. Looked up from germline, CDR1 is SGHAT and CDR2 is FQNNGV. CDR3 length equals 16 residues. Trimming shortened V by 3 bases and J by 0 bases, and 12 bases separated the two germline ends. As DNA, the CDR3 is TGTGCCAGCAGCTTGGGTCTACAGAGCTCTGGAAACACCATATATTTT. Translated, it gives CASSLGLQSSGNTIYF.

The chain links TRBV28 to TRBJ2-7, with 10 bases fitting TRBD2. The trim removed 3 bases at V and 2 bases at J, leaving 4 bases unmatched. CDR3 size: 15 residues. Per germline, CDR1 MDHEN and CDR2 SYDVKM. The CDR3 sequence: CASSFSGRSTYEQYF. As DNA, the CDR3 is TGTGCCAGCAGTTTTAGCGGGAGGAGTACCTACGAGCAGTACTTC.

The J gene is TRBJ2-1, the V gene TRBV5-1, with 11 nucleotides matching TRBD2. Germline CDR1 and CDR2: SGHRS and YFSETQ. V lost 4 bases, J lost 6 bases, and 9 bases stayed unmatched. This CDR3 is built from 16 residues. The CDR3 region is CASSLRIGTSGNEQFF. CDR3 sequence (DNA): TGCGCCAGCAGCCTACGTATCGGGACTAGCGGCAATGAGCAGTTCTTC.

The chain carries TRBV11-2 and TRBJ2-5; TRBD2 is a possible D gene (6 bases). There are 19 residues in the CDR3. Germline V lookup: CDR1 SGHAT, CDR2 FQNNGV. V dropped 2 bases and J dropped 3 bases, with 25 bases sitting between them. CDR3 coding DNA: TGTGCCAGCAGCTTAATTCACCCTGTCGGGAGTAGCAGAAAAGAGACCCAGTACTTC. Translated, it gives CASSLIHPVGSSRKETQYF.

V usage is TRBV10-3 and J usage is TRBJ2-1; tentatively, D is TRBD1 (6 bases). The CDR3 has 16 residues. V lost 3 bases and J 8 bases, leaving 20 bases between the germline ends. The germline V gene encodes CDR1 ENHRY and CDR2 SYGVKD. The CDR3, as DNA: TGTGCCATCAGTGAATTGCCAGGGGCAGGTAGCGATGAGCAGTTCTTC. Amino acid sequence: CAISELPGAGSDEQFF.

The CDR3: CASSKRGHNEQFF. CDR3 DNA: TGTGCCAGCAGCAAAAGGGGGCATAATGAGCAGTTCTTC. This chain connects TRBV28 to TRBJ2-1, with 7 bases aligning to TRBD1. Germline V lookup: CDR1 MDHEN, CDR2 SYDVKM. This CDR3 comprises 13 residues. Trimming at V came to 6 bases and at J to 7 bases, leaving 6 bases not matched to a gene.

The genes are TRBV20-1 and TRBJ2-5; D is undetermined. The CDR3 contains 10 residues. Trimming removed 3 bases from V and 7 bases from J, with 6 bases in between. Germline V CDR1 and CDR2: DFQATT, SNEGSKA (reference sequence). DNA of the CDR3: TGCAGTGCTAGTAGTGTGACCCAGTACTTC. Protein: CSASSVTQYF.

The chain has TRBV6-4 and TRBJ2-2; 7 bases are shared with TRBD1. Germline lookup yields CDR1 MRHNA and CDR2 SNTAGT. The CDR3 loop spans 14 amino acids. The V gene end was trimmed by 6 bases and the J gene end by 4 bases; junction bases not matched to a gene: 5. CDR3 region: CASSLTGSTGELFF. Written as DNA, the CDR3 is TGTGCCAGCAGCCTGACAGGGAGCACCGGGGAGCTGTTTTTT.

The chain joins TRBV11-2 to TRBJ2-1; TRBD2 agrees at 7 bases. The CDR3 runs to 15 residues. Germline V gives CDR1 SGHAT, CDR2 FQNNGV. Trimming at V came to 0 bases and at J to 5 bases, leaving 4 bases not matched to a gene. CDR3 protein: CASSLDGLADNEQFF. In DNA form, the CDR3 reads TGTGCCAGCAGCTTAGATGGGCTAGCGGACAATGAGCAGTTCTTC.

V is TRBV7-2 and J is TRBJ2-1; 8 bases match TRBD2. V lost 6 bases to trimming and J lost 8 bases; unmatched junction nucleotides: 6. The CDR3 runs 13 residues. CDR1 is SGHTA, CDR2 FQGNSA, per germline. CDR3 protein: CASRKAGVDEQFF. CDR3 nucleotide sequence: TGTGCCAGCAGAAAAGCGGGAGTGGATGAGCAGTTCTTC.

This chain joins TRBV7-8 and TRBJ2-7; D might be TRBD2 (6 bases). This CDR3 has 14 residues. The germline V gene has CDR1 SGHVS and CDR2 FQNEAQ. Trimming cost V 4 bases and J 2 bases, with 12 bases left between them. The CDR3 loop reads CASSSPGLTYEQYF. The CDR3 DNA is TGTGCCAGCAGCTCCCCGGGACTTACCTACGAGCAGTACTTC.

The V gene is TRBV7-2, the J gene TRBJ2-7; no clear D gene. Germline V lookup: CDR1 SGHTA, CDR2 FQGNSA. This CDR3 contains 13 residues. Trimming removed 3 bases at V and 6 bases at J, with 12 bases between. CDR3 protein: CASSFFPQREQYF. The CDR3 DNA follows: TGTGCCAGCAGCTTCTTCCCCCAGCGCGAGCAGTACTTC. The full variable domain, rest sourced from reference TRBV7-2 and TRBJ2-7, is GAGVSQSPSNKVTEKGKDVELRCDPISGHTALYWYRQSLGQGLEFLIYFQGNSAPDKSGLPSDRFSAERTGGSVSTLTIQRTQQEDSAVYLCASSFFPQREQYFGPGTRLTVT.

The table lists this clone with a count of one. The CDR3 sequence: CASIAERLDSGYNEQFF. For the CDR3, the DNA is TGTGCCAGCATAGCAGAGAGACTAGATTCGGGTTACAATGAGCAGTTCTTC. The V gene is TRBV2, the J gene TRBJ2-1, with a weak D call TRBD2 (6 bases). This CDR3 spans 17 amino acids. V lost 7 bases and J 4 bases, leaving 23 bases between the germline ends. Germline loops: CDR1 SNHLY, CDR2 FYNNEI.

The chain recombines TRBV7-2 with TRBJ2-5; 8 bases line up with TRBD2. The germline CDR1 and CDR2 sequences are SGHTA and FQGNSA. The CDR3 covers 15 residues. V shed 2 bases, J shed 5 bases, and the junction held 7 bases outside the gene matches. CDR3 in amino acids: CASSLTGGVGETQYF. CDR3 bases: TGTGCCAGCAGCTTAACGGGAGGGGTGGGGGAGACCCAGTACTTC.

This clone was found once. The J gene is TRBJ1-2, the V gene TRBV7-9; TRBD1 agrees at 8 bases. The germline V gene encodes CDR1 SEHNR and CDR2 FQNEAQ (reference sequence). The CDR3 has 17 residues. The ends lost 4 bases at V and 3 bases at J; junction bases unmatched: 13. This CDR3 reads CASSSSFRDRIDYGYTF. The CDR3 bases are TGTGCCAGCAGCTCATCTTTCCGGGACAGGATTGACTATGGCTACACCTTC.

This chain uses TRBV7-2 with TRBJ2-2; D might be TRBD1 (5 bases). Per the germline V gene, CDR1 is SGHTA and CDR2 is FQGNSA. V was shortened by 4 bases and J by 4 bases, with 19 bases between the two germline ends. This CDR3 contains 17 residues. Here the CDR3 reads CASSWHWPRQGTGELFF. For the CDR3, the DNA is TGTGCCAGCAGCTGGCACTGGCCCCGTCAGGGCACCGGGGAGCTGTTTTTT.

This chain connects TRBV5-4 to TRBJ2-7, with 7 bases that match TRBD2. CDR3 length: 15 amino acids. The V segment lost 7 bases and the J segment 1 base; nucleotides outside the gene matches: 11. Germline loops: CDR1 SGHNT, CDR2 YYREEE (reference sequence). For the CDR3, the DNA is TGTGCCAGCCACACCCAGCGGGGTTCATCCTACGAGCAGTACTTC. Amino acid sequence: CASHTQRGSSYEQYF.

V and J are TRBV28 and TRBJ1-4, with D tentatively TRBD1 (6 bases). This CDR3 spans 15 amino acids. The V end was cut by 5 bases, the J end by 6 bases, with 16 bases between. Germline assignment: CDR1 MDHEN and CDR2 SYDVKM. The CDR3 DNA reads as TGTGCCAGCAGTAACACCGGGGGGGGCGATGAAAAACTGTTTTTT. Amino acid sequence: CASSNTGGGDEKLFF.